A selection of T cell receptor beta chains follows, all from one sample in a study of control samples from healthy donors and cancer patients. Measured with immunoSEQ multiplex PCR; TCRdb has only the in-frame clones, and not every one. This sample yields about 61,000 clones, of which 90% are seen a single time; over 5% belongs to the top ten. Sequencing was carried out using PBMCs. Receptors were obtained from a man aged 60 to 75 with colorectal cancer. CDR3s include the opening cysteine and the closing phenylalanine or tryptophan. D genes are given only for firm matches. Clone size is given for some rows only: seen once, a few or many times, or a class if the clone is expanded.

>.|TRBD1|TRBV4-3|TRBJ1-4
TGCGCCAGCAGCCAAGGACAGGGTCGGGAAAAACTGTTTTTT
CASSQGQGREKLFF
>.|TRBD2|TRBV10-3|TRBJ2-7
TGTGCCATCAGTGACCCTGGGGCGGGGGATGCCTACGAGCAGTACTTC
CAISDPGAGDAYEQYF
>.|TRBD2|TRBV5-4|TRBJ2-5
TGTGCCAGCAGCTTTGGGGCTAGCGGGGAGCCCCGGGCCCAGTACTTC
CASSFGASGEPRAQYF
>.|TRBD1|TRBV18|TRBJ1-5
TGTGCCAGCTCACCGGGACAGGGGGCAAATCAGCCCCAGCATTTT
CASSPGQGANQPQHF
>.|TRBD1|TRBV4-3|TRBJ1-1
TGCGCCAGCAGCCAAGGGACAGGGTCAAACACTGAAGCTTTCTTT
CASSQGTGSNTEAFF
>.|TRBD1|TRBV7-2|TRBJ1-3
TGTGCCAGCAGCTCCCGGGACAGACTTGGAAACACCATATATTTT
CASSSRDRLGNTIYF
>.|.|TRBV6-6|TRBJ2-7
TGTGCCAGCAGTTACGACGACCTACGGCCTTTTCCCTTC
CASSYDDLRPFPF
>.|.|TRBV11-2|TRBJ1-1
TGTGCCAGCAGCACCGGGGCGGGGGCTTTCTTT
CASSTGAGAFF
>.|.|TRBV28|TRBJ1-2
TGTGCCAGCAGTTTATGGGGTGGCTATGGCTACACCTTC
CASSLWGGYGYTF
>.|TRBD1|TRBV6-5|TRBJ1-6
TGTGCCAGCAGCTCACGGGACAGCAATTCACCCCTCCACTTT
CASSSRDSNSPLHF
>.|.|TRBV7-2|TRBJ2-7
TGTGCCAGCAGCGATGACAGTCTCGAGCAGTACTTC
CASSDDSLEQYF
>.|TRBD1|TRBV2|TRBJ2-1
TGTGCCAGCAGTGATGTTACAGGGGGTTCAAATGAGCAGTTCTTC
CASSDVTGGSNEQFF
>.|.|TRBV6-5|TRBJ2-3
TGTGCCAGCAAACTCCCAGGGAGGACGCAGTATTTT
CASKLPGRTQYF
>once|.|TRBV3-1/TRBV3-2|TRBJ1-3
TGTGCCAGCAGCTTTGGAAACACCATATATTTT
CASSFGNTIYF
>.|TRBD1|TRBV4-1|TRBJ1-2
TGCGCCAGCAGCCTCCTTTTACCGGGGACAGGAGGTGGCTACACCTTC
CASSLLLPGTGGGYTF
>once|.|TRBV7-8|TRBJ2-1
TGTGCCAGCAGCTTAGTGTCAGGGGAGCAGTTCTTC
CASSLVSGEQFF
>.|.|TRBV10-3|TRBJ1-3
TGTGCCATCAGTGACCCGAAGGAGGAGAGGATCGGAAACACCATATATTTT
CAISDPKEERIGNTIYF
>.|.|TRBV30|TRBJ1-1
TGTGCCTGGAGGGAACTGGGCCCGAACACTGAAGCTTTCTTT
CAWRELGPNTEAFF
>.|.|TRBV6-5|TRBJ2-3
TGTGCCAGCAGTTCCCCCCGGAGGGATACGCAGTATTTT
CASSSPRRDTQYF
>.|TRBD1|TRBV19|TRBJ2-1
TGTGCCAGTAGTACCGCCGGGACAGCCGGGAATGAGCAGTTCTTC
CASSTAGTAGNEQFF
>.|TRBD1|TRBV12-5|TRBJ1-4
TGTGCTAGTGGTTTGGGACAGGGTAGAGAAAAACTGTTTTTT
CASGLGQGREKLFF
>.|.|TRBV7-9|TRBJ2-5
TGTGCCAGCAGACAGGACAGTCAAGAGACCCAGTACTTC
CASRQDSQETQYF
>.|.|TRBV5-6|TRBJ2-7
TGTGCCAGCAGCTTGGCCGGGTCCTCCTACGAGCAGTACTTC
CASSLAGSSYEQYF
>.|.|TRBV19|TRBJ2-1
TGTGCCAGTAGTATAGATGGAGCGGCGTCCTACAATGAGCAGTTCTTC
CASSIDGAASYNEQFF
>.|.|TRBV11-2|TRBJ1-3
TGTGCCAGCAGTCCAAGTGAGGGATACTCTGGAAACACCATATATTTT
CASSPSEGYSGNTIYF
>.|.|TRBV11-2|TRBJ1-2
TGTGCCAGCAGCTTAGAGGTTAGAGCTAACTATGGCTACACCTTC
CASSLEVRANYGYTF
>.|TRBD2|TRBV9|TRBJ2-3
TGTGCCAGCAGCCCCCAGTCGGCTAGCGGGGGGTGGGGCACAGATACGCAGTATTTT
CASSPQSASGGWGTDTQYF
>.|.|TRBV10-1|TRBJ2-1
TGCGCCAGCAGTTCCGGGACTGCGGTGCTCGGTGAGCAGTTCTTC
CASSSGTAVLGEQFF
>.|.|TRBV7-9|TRBJ1-2
TGTGCCAGCAGCTCTAAGACCCGGGCCAACTATGGCTACACCTTC
CASSSKTRANYGYTF
>.|.|TRBV4-1|TRBJ1-3
TGCGCCAGCAGCCAAGACCCGGGGAGGGAAGGGTTTGGAAACACCATATATTTT
CASSQDPGREGFGNTIYF
>.|.|TRBV5-1|TRBJ2-2
TGCGCCAGCAGCTCCGGTGGGGGGTACACCGGGGAGCTGTTTTTT
CASSSGGGYTGELFF